This is a list of T cell receptor beta chains from one sample in a study of immune heterogeneity within non-small cell lung tumors. TCRdb reprocessed the multiplex PCR reads with MiXCR, giving one entry per CDR3 protein. The sample carries 21,000 or so distinct CDR3 sequences, around 28% recorded once. Input material: lung tumor tissue. The receptors were sampled from a man between 40 and 49 years old with non-small cell lung cancer. Each CDR3 is given with its conserved first and last residue. The order of the fields is J gene, V gene, D gene, clone size, CDR3 protein, CDR3 DNA. The D gene is left open where the match is weak. Clone sizes are given selectively: once, few, many, or a class where the clone is expanded.

j_gene: TRBJ1-1; v_gene: TRBV18; d_gene: -; abundance: few; CDR3aa: CASSPLLGTEAFF; CDR3nt: TGTGCCAGCTCACCGTTATTGGGCACTGAAGCTTTCTTT
j_gene: TRBJ2-1; v_gene: TRBV5-5; d_gene: -; abundance: -; CDR3aa: CASSLGGNSYNEQFF; CDR3nt: TGTGCCAGCAGCTTGGGGGGGAATTCCTACAATGAGCAGTTCTTC
j_gene: TRBJ2-1; v_gene: TRBV19; d_gene: -; abundance: many; CDR3aa: CASIGGAFSYNEQFF; CDR3nt: TGTGCCAGTATCGGAGGGGCTTTCTCCTACAATGAGCAGTTCTTC
j_gene: TRBJ1-6; v_gene: TRBV2; d_gene: -; abundance: many; CDR3aa: CASMGNSPLHF; CDR3nt: TGTGCCAGCATGGGGAACTCACCCCTCCACTTT
j_gene: TRBJ2-7; v_gene: TRBV11-3; d_gene: -; abundance: -; CDR3aa: CASSLPPSYEQYF; CDR3nt: TGTGCCAGCAGTTTACCACCCTCCTACGAGCAGTACTTC
j_gene: TRBJ1-1; v_gene: TRBV6-2/TRBV6-3; d_gene: -; abundance: -; CDR3aa: CASSRTSGTEAFF; CDR3nt: TGTGCCAGCAGCCGGACTTCGGGGACTGAAGCTTTCTTT
j_gene: TRBJ2-7; v_gene: TRBV6-2/TRBV6-3; d_gene: TRBD2; abundance: medium-sized; CDR3aa: CASSTPGLAGGVGSYEQYF; CDR3nt: TGTGCCAGCAGTACCCCGGGACTAGCGGGAGGAGTTGGGTCCTACGAGCAGTACTTC
j_gene: TRBJ2-2; v_gene: TRBV7-8; d_gene: TRBD1; abundance: few; CDR3aa: CASSAPGQGYNGELFF; CDR3nt: TGTGCCAGCAGCGCCCCGGGACAGGGGTATAACGGGGAGCTGTTTTTT
j_gene: TRBJ1-5; v_gene: TRBV29-1; d_gene: -; abundance: few; CDR3aa: CSVSRDNVDQPQHF; CDR3nt: TGCAGCGTCTCCCGGGACAACGTAGATCAGCCCCAGCATTTT
j_gene: TRBJ1-5; v_gene: TRBV6-1; d_gene: -; abundance: many; CDR3aa: CASVRNSNQPQHF; CDR3nt: TGTGCCAGCGTACGAAATAGCAATCAGCCCCAGCATTTT
j_gene: TRBJ1-1; v_gene: TRBV19; d_gene: TRBD1; abundance: few; CDR3aa: CASRYRGNTEAFF; CDR3nt: TGTGCCAGTAGGTACAGGGGGAACACTGAAGCTTTCTTT
j_gene: TRBJ2-3; v_gene: TRBV20-1; d_gene: TRBD1; abundance: few; CDR3aa: CSAIGQGWTDTQYF; CDR3nt: TGCAGTGCTATAGGACAGGGGTGGACAGATACGCAGTATTTT
j_gene: TRBJ2-6; v_gene: TRBV27; d_gene: -; abundance: many; CDR3aa: CASSFTSGANVLTF; CDR3nt: TGTGCCAGCAGTTTTACGTCTGGGGCCAACGTCCTGACTTTC
j_gene: TRBJ2-7; v_gene: TRBV6-1; d_gene: TRBD2; abundance: many; CDR3aa: CASRSMGLAGLGEQYF; CDR3nt: TGTGCCAGCAGATCCATGGGACTAGCGGGATTGGGGGAGCAGTACTTC
j_gene: TRBJ2-1; v_gene: TRBV14; d_gene: -; abundance: -; CDR3aa: CASSQLGYNEQFF; CDR3nt: TGTGCCAGCAGCCAATTGGGGTACAATGAGCAGTTCTTC
j_gene: TRBJ2-1; v_gene: TRBV7-6; d_gene: -; abundance: few; CDR3aa: CASSSRVGSNEQFF; CDR3nt: TGTGCCAGCAGCTCCCGCGTAGGGTCCAATGAGCAGTTCTTC
j_gene: TRBJ2-7; v_gene: TRBV5-1; d_gene: TRBD2; abundance: many; CDR3aa: CASRTSGRDEQYF; CDR3nt: TGCGCCAGCAGGACTAGCGGGAGAGACGAGCAGTACTTC
j_gene: TRBJ2-3; v_gene: TRBV27; d_gene: TRBD1; abundance: -; CDR3aa: CASSFDRGQSDTQYF; CDR3nt: TGTGCCAGCAGTTTCGACAGGGGGCAGTCAGATACGCAGTATTTT
j_gene: TRBJ1-5; v_gene: TRBV5-1; d_gene: TRBD1; abundance: many; CDR3aa: CASSSTGQGAEPQHF; CDR3nt: TGCGCCAGCAGCTCGACGGGACAGGGGGCGGAACCCCAGCATTTT
j_gene: TRBJ1-1; v_gene: TRBV27; d_gene: -; abundance: -; CDR3aa: CASSLLSGNTGAFF; CDR3nt: TGTGCCAGCAGTTTACTATCAGGGAACACTGGAGCTTTCTTT
j_gene: TRBJ1-4; v_gene: TRBV3-1; d_gene: -; abundance: few; CDR3aa: CASSQPGQHEKLFF; CDR3nt: TGTGCCAGCAGCCAACCTGGACAGCATGAAAAACTGTTTTTT
j_gene: TRBJ2-2; v_gene: TRBV19; d_gene: -; abundance: many; CDR3aa: CASTTLDSAGELFF; CDR3nt: TGTGCCAGTACCACTCTAGACAGTGCCGGGGAGCTGTTTTTT
j_gene: TRBJ2-1; v_gene: TRBV11-3; d_gene: TRBD2; abundance: few; CDR3aa: CASSSASGGPTYNEQFF; CDR3nt: TGTGCCAGCAGCTCCGCCTCGGGAGGGCCGACCTACAATGAGCAGTTCTTC
j_gene: TRBJ1-6; v_gene: TRBV5-6; d_gene: -; abundance: -; CDR3aa: CASSLPAGSSPLHF; CDR3nt: TGTGCCAGCAGCCTCCCGGCCGGGAGTTCACCCCTCCACTTT
j_gene: TRBJ1-5; v_gene: TRBV15; d_gene: -; abundance: many; CDR3aa: CATSRDRASSQHF; CDR3nt: TGTGCCACCAGCAGAGATCGGGCTTCGTCCCAGCATTTT
j_gene: TRBJ1-1; v_gene: TRBV19; d_gene: -; abundance: few; CDR3aa: CASSIEGRRTEAFF; CDR3nt: TGTGCCAGTAGTATAGAGGGACGGAGGACTGAAGCTTTCTTT
j_gene: TRBJ2-1; v_gene: TRBV6-1; d_gene: TRBD2; abundance: medium-sized; CDR3aa: CASSPSGASYNEQFF; CDR3nt: TGTGCCAGCAGCCCTAGCGGGGCATCCTACAATGAGCAGTTCTTC
j_gene: TRBJ2-3; v_gene: TRBV13; d_gene: -; abundance: -; CDR3aa: CASSPPRERDNTDTQYF; CDR3nt: TGTGCCAGCAGCCCCCCGAGGGAGCGGGACAACACAGATACGCAGTATTTT
j_gene: TRBJ2-7; v_gene: TRBV12-3/TRBV12-4; d_gene: TRBD1; abundance: -; CDR3aa: CASSRTGQNEQYF; CDR3nt: TGTGCCAGCAGTCGGACAGGGCAGAACGAGCAGTACTTC
j_gene: TRBJ1-6; v_gene: TRBV5-1; d_gene: -; abundance: -; CDR3aa: CASSQYNSPLHF; CDR3nt: TGCGCCAGCAGCCAATATAATTCACCCCTCCACTTT
j_gene: TRBJ2-3; v_gene: TRBV9; d_gene: TRBD2; abundance: few; CDR3aa: CASSLSGSSTDTQYF; CDR3nt: TGTGCCAGCAGCCTTAGCGGGAGTAGCACAGATACGCAGTATTTT
j_gene: TRBJ2-1; v_gene: TRBV11-3; d_gene: TRBD1; abundance: few; CDR3aa: CASSPPTGGLLGNEQFF; CDR3nt: TGTGCCAGCAGCCCCCCGACAGGGGGCCTCTTGGGGAATGAGCAGTTCTTC
j_gene: TRBJ1-2; v_gene: TRBV12-3/TRBV12-4; d_gene: -; abundance: many; CDR3aa: CASSTPGANYGYTF; CDR3nt: TGTGCCAGCAGCACTCCAGGGGCGAACTATGGCTACACCTTC
j_gene: TRBJ2-2; v_gene: TRBV18; d_gene: TRBD1; abundance: few; CDR3aa: CASSSSGQGAAGELFF; CDR3nt: TGTGCCAGCTCATCCTCGGGACAGGGGGCCGCCGGGGAGCTGTTTTTT
j_gene: TRBJ2-1; v_gene: TRBV11-2; d_gene: -; abundance: few; CDR3aa: CASSLIGSDGSYEQFF; CDR3nt: TGTGCCAGCAGCTTAATTGGGAGTGACGGGAGCTATGAGCAGTTCTTC
j_gene: TRBJ1-2; v_gene: TRBV5-1; d_gene: -; abundance: many; CDR3aa: CASSLQGYGYTF; CDR3nt: TGCGCCAGCAGCTTGCAGGGTTACGGCTACACCTTC
j_gene: TRBJ2-1; v_gene: TRBV4-1; d_gene: -; abundance: -; CDR3aa: CASSQPDGYNEQFF; CDR3nt: TGCGCCAGCAGCCAACCCGACGGTTACAATGAGCAGTTCTTC
j_gene: TRBJ2-1; v_gene: TRBV5-6; d_gene: -; abundance: -; CDR3aa: CASSLERNNEQFF; CDR3nt: TGTGCCAGCAGCTTGGAACGGAACAATGAGCAGTTCTTC
j_gene: TRBJ1-2; v_gene: TRBV20-1; d_gene: TRBD1; abundance: many; CDR3aa: CSARAGTGGGYTF; CDR3nt: TGCAGTGCTAGAGCCGGGACAGGGGGCGGCTACACCTTC
j_gene: TRBJ2-5; v_gene: TRBV7-2; d_gene: TRBD2; abundance: -; CDR3aa: CASSLAGTSGRTQYF; CDR3nt: TGTGCCAGCAGCTTAGCGGGGACTAGCGGGAGGACCCAGTACTTC
j_gene: TRBJ2-2; v_gene: TRBV7-8; d_gene: TRBD2; abundance: few; CDR3aa: CASSLGLAVTGELFF; CDR3nt: TGTGCCAGCAGCCTAGGACTAGCGGTGACCGGGGAGCTGTTTTTT
j_gene: TRBJ2-7; v_gene: TRBV30; d_gene: -; abundance: few; CDR3aa: CAWSPGFYEQYF; CDR3nt: TGTGCCTGGAGTCCTGGGTTCTACGAGCAGTACTTC
j_gene: TRBJ2-1; v_gene: TRBV29-1; d_gene: TRBD2; abundance: -; CDR3aa: CSVTFGTSGSNEQFF; CDR3nt: TGCAGCGTTACGTTTGGGACTAGCGGGAGTAATGAGCAGTTCTTC
j_gene: TRBJ1-4; v_gene: TRBV2; d_gene: TRBD1; abundance: -; CDR3aa: CASSDWTGAANEKLFF; CDR3nt: TGTGCCAGCAGTGATTGGACAGGGGCCGCTAATGAAAAACTGTTTTTT
j_gene: TRBJ1-5; v_gene: TRBV20-1; d_gene: TRBD1; abundance: -; CDR3aa: CSAVQGNQPQHF; CDR3nt: TGCAGCGCCGTACAGGGGAATCAGCCCCAGCATTTT
j_gene: TRBJ2-1; v_gene: TRBV19; d_gene: TRBD2; abundance: few; CDR3aa: CASTTHKASGRNEQFF; CDR3nt: TGTGCCAGTACCACTCACAAGGCTAGCGGGAGAAATGAGCAGTTCTTC
j_gene: TRBJ2-1; v_gene: TRBV7-3; d_gene: -; abundance: few; CDR3aa: CASSLIRNNEQFF; CDR3nt: TGTGCCAGCAGCTTAATCAGGAACAATGAGCAGTTCTTC
j_gene: TRBJ2-1; v_gene: TRBV7-2; d_gene: -; abundance: -; CDR3aa: CASSLAVGATYNEQFF; CDR3nt: TGTGCCAGCAGCTTAGCGGTGGGAGCCACGTACAATGAGCAGTTCTTC